The sequence of this TCR beta chain was determined in a study of cytomegalovirus exposure and HLA in healthy donors. Unmatched junction bases numbered 6, after V lost 3 bases and J lost 6 bases. This CDR3 comprises 14 residues. CDR1 is SGHRS, CDR2 YFSETQ, per germline. 13 Jbeta primers and 60 Vbeta primers were used for the PCR. Profiled with immunoSEQ multiplex PCR; TCRdb holds only in-frame clones, not every one. The table has approximately 110,000 clones, around 76% seen once. This TCR was sampled from a woman aged 60-70 years in good health and CMV-seropositive. Sequencing was carried out using PBMCs. V is TRBV5-1 and J is TRBJ2-3; 8 bases align to TRBD1. The CDR3 loop reads CASSSDRAGDTQYF. The CDR3 nucleotides read TGCGCCAGCAGCTCGGACAGGGCCGGGGATACGCAGTATTTT.